A selection of T cell receptor beta chains follows, all from one sample in a study of T cell responses to AZD1222 COVID-19 vaccine. Assay used: immunoSEQ multiplex PCR; TCRdb lists only in-frame clones, some missing. The sample lists some 130,000 clones; approximately 84% were seen once. Sequencing used peripheral blood, obtained on day 0 of AZD1222 vaccination. Receptors originate from an adult in good health. Each CDR3 is given with its conserved first and last residue. A D gene is named only where the DNA matches it firmly. Some rows have no size entry. The others give once, few or many, or a class for an expanded clone.

V	size	D	J	DNA	CDR3
TRBV7-2	.	.	TRBJ1-6	TGTGCCAGCAGCCCCAGAAATAATTCACCCCTCCACTTT	CASSPRNNSPLHF
TRBV27	once	TRBD2	TRBJ2-7	TGTGCCAGCAGCCCCCGCCCGGGGGGACGGTCCTACGAGCAGTACTTC	CASSPRPGGRSYEQYF
TRBV6-5	once	.	TRBJ2-7	TGTGCCAGCAGAGCCCAGGGGGGGCCGGGCTACGAGCAGTACTTC	CASRAQGGPGYEQYF
TRBV28	.	TRBD1	TRBJ1-5	TGTGCCAGCAGTTCCGGGACAGGGTTATTAGGCAATCAGCCCCAGCATTTT	CASSSGTGLLGNQPQHF
TRBV5-1	.	TRBD1	TRBJ2-1	TGCGCCAGCACAAAGGGGGACAGGGAAGGGTACGATGAGCAGTTCTTC	CASTKGDREGYDEQFF
TRBV7-2	.	.	TRBJ1-1	TGTGCCAGCAGCTTAGGGTCGATCCTTAACACTGAAGCTTTCTTT	CASSLGSILNTEAFF
TRBV5-1	.	.	TRBJ2-5	TGCGCCAGCAACCCGAAAGGGCAAGAGACCCAGTACTTC	CASNPKGQETQYF
TRBV5-5	.	TRBD1	TRBJ2-3	TGTGCCAGCAGCTTGGAGCAGGGGACAGGGAGCACAGATACGCAGTATTTT	CASSLEQGTGSTDTQYF
TRBV29-1	.	TRBD1	TRBJ1-1	TGCAGCGTCGCTGCCCCAGGGGGCTTTGAAGCTTTCTTT	CSVAAPGGFEAFF
TRBV19	.	.	TRBJ1-1	TGTGCCAGTAGTACGCTGGGGGCCTCGACTGAAGCTTTCTTT	CASSTLGASTEAFF
TRBV29-1	.	.	TRBJ2-2	TGCAGCGTAGACACAGGGGAGGGCGAATCCGGGGAGCTGTTTTTT	CSVDTGEGESGELFF
TRBV2	.	.	TRBJ1-1	TGTGCCAGCAGTGTACAGTCGAACACTGAAGCTTTCTTT	CASSVQSNTEAFF
TRBV27	many	.	TRBJ2-1	TGTGCCAGCAGTACGAGCTCCTACAATGAGCAGTTCTTC	CASSTSSYNEQFF
TRBV19	.	.	TRBJ1-1	TGTGCCAGTAGTATCCAACGGGGGAGACCGAACACTGAAGCTTTCTTT	CASSIQRGRPNTEAFF
TRBV24-1	.	.	TRBJ1-6	TGTGCCACCAGTGAGGACAGCGCCAATTCACCCCTCCACTTT	CATSEDSANSPLHF
TRBV28	.	.	TRBJ1-2	TGTGCCAGCAGTTTAGGAGGGGCGCATTATGGCTACACCTTC	CASSLGGAHYGYTF
TRBV7-8	.	.	TRBJ1-5	TGTGCCAGCAGCTTCGGGGGAGACAGCTTCAATCAGCCCCAGCATTTT	CASSFGGDSFNQPQHF
TRBV4-2	.	.	TRBJ1-1	TGTGCCAGCAGCCAAGATAAAAGAGGGGCGTTCGGCACTGAAGCTTTCTTT	CASSQDKRGAFGTEAFF
TRBV7-8	.	TRBD1	TRBJ2-2	TGTGCCAGCAGCTTAAGGACAGGGAATTCCGGGGAGCTGTTTTTT	CASSLRTGNSGELFF
TRBV28	many	TRBD1	TRBJ1-1	TGTGCCAGCAGTTTATTCGGCAGGGGGGAAGCTTTCTTT	CASSLFGRGEAFF
TRBV5-4	.	TRBD1	TRBJ2-7	TGTGCCAGCAGCTCTGGACAGGGGTACGAGCAGTACTTC	CASSSGQGYEQYF
TRBV5-1	.	.	TRBJ1-4	TGCGCCAGCAGCTTGGACCCTGGGGGGACTAATGAAAAACTGTTTTTT	CASSLDPGGTNEKLFF
TRBV5-1	.	.	TRBJ2-3	TGCGCCAGCAGCTTGAATGCGGGGTTCACAGATACGCAGTATTTT	CASSLNAGFTDTQYF
TRBV6-5	.	TRBD1	TRBJ1-5	TGTGCCAGCAGTCCCACCACAGGGGAACAGCCCCAGCATTTT	CASSPTTGEQPQHF
TRBV15	.	.	TRBJ1-1	TGTGCCACCAATCAGGGGAGCGTGAACACTGAAGCTTTCTTT	CATNQGSVNTEAFF
TRBV28	.	TRBD1	TRBJ1-4	TGTGCCAGCACCTCCAGGGGGGCTCCCCGGGATGAAAAACTGTTTTTT	CASTSRGAPRDEKLFF
TRBV12-1	.	.	TRBJ2-7	TGTGCCAGCAGCGAAGGAGACAGGGTCTACGAGCAGTACTTC	CASSEGDRVYEQYF
TRBV2	.	.	TRBJ1-6	TGTGCCAATCCTCGGGAGGGGCTTATTTCACCCCTCCACTTT	CANPREGLISPLHF